This T cell receptor beta chain was retrieved from a study of T cells in Graves' hyperthyroidism and ophthalmopathy. TCR beta CDR3 sequences were amplified from RNA transcripts. TCR CDR3 regions were first amplified by RT-PCR with HTBI primers. TCRdb fed the multiplex PCR reads into MiXCR, producing one record per CDR3 protein. The table has hundreds of thousands of distinct CDR3 sequences, 45% seen once. CDR3 length: 13 residues. V lost 5 bases to trimming and J lost 7 bases, with 14 bases between them. Germline V lookup: CDR1 SGHTA, CDR2 FQGNSA. Remarks on this clonotype: Its specificity is not known.

Regarding the study as a whole: A model using 13 V-J features told ophthalmopathy apart from stable hyperthyroidism.

The sequenced material came from peripheral blood or thyroid tissue (not recorded which). The receptor's source is an adult man with Graves' disease, either hyperthyroidism or ophthalmopathy (not recorded which). The rearrangement links TRBV7-2 to TRBJ1-2; D not certain. The CDR3 loop reads CASSPRMGTGYTF. DNA of the CDR3: TGTGCCAGCAGCCCGAGGATGGGTACTGGCTACACCTTC.